This record looks at one T cell receptor beta chain sequence and its context. This specimen belongs to a study of shared clonotypes between healthy human individuals. CD45RO negativity and positive selection for CCR7 defined naive CD8 cells, a population that excluded terminally differentiated effector memory CD45RA+ cells. Each sample came from a Caucasian adult donor living in Nashville, Tennessee. Using immunoSEQ multiplex PCR, the repertoire was profiled, and TCRdb retains in-frame clones only, with some absent. The sample consists of over 2 million clones, just under 95% of them appearing once. This TCR came from a man between 18 and 35 years old in good health. Sequencing was carried out using naive CD8+ T cells sorted from blood.

The CDR3 nucleotides are TGCAGCGTTGAAGACCCGGCAGTCTTTTACAATGAGCAGTTCTTC. Translated, it gives CSVEDPAVFYNEQFF. The chain recombines TRBV29-1 with TRBJ2-1; D call uncertain. Trimming stripped 0 bases from V and 4 bases from J, with 13 bases between. CDR1 and CDR2 from the germline V gene are SQVTM and ANQGSEA. The CDR3 sequence is 15 residues long.